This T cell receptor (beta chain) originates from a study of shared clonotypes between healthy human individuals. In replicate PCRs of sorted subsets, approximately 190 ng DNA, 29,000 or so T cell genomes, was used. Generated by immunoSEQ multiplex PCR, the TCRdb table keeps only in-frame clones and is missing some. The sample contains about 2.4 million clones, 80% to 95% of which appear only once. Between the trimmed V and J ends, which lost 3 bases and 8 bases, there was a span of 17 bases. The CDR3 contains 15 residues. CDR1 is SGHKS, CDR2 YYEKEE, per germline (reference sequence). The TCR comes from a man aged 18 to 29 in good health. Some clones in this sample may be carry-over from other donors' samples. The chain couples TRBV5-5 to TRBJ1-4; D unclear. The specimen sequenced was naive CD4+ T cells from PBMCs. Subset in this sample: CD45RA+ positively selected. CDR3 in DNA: TGTGCCAGCAGCTCAGCCGGTGGCAAGTTGGAAAAACTGTTTTTT. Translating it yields CASSSAGGKLEKLFF.